Given below is one T cell receptor beta chain in context. The data were obtained in a study of blood T cell repertoires in COVID-19. Across the study: Researchers got acute and convalescent COVID-19 samples from the United States, Italy and Spain. T cells, B-cell-depleted T cells, or PBMCs supplied cDNA or gDNA.

In the original analysis: Amplification of reference gene primers was used by the study to estimate nucleated cell counts. Assay used: immunoSEQ multiplex PCR; TCRdb lists only in-frame clones, some missing. V, J and clone size are taken as reported in that table, and D and trimming were inferred from the DNA itself. The sample records some 500,000 clones, approximately 87% being singletons. Germline-derived CDR1 and CDR2 are SGHTS and YDEGEE. The V gene lost 1 base and the J gene lost 4 bases, with 12 bases spanning the gap. CDR3 size: 15 residues. The chain couples TRBV5-8 to TRBJ2-1; D is possibly TRBD2 (5 bases). The sequenced material came from PBMCs or T cells enriched from blood (not recorded which). This sequence originates from a woman in her thirties or forties who had recovered from COVID-19. Written as DNA, the CDR3 is TGTGCCAGCAGCTTGCCGGGAAGGGAGTACAATGAGCAGTTCTTC. It specifies CASSLPGREYNEQFF. The variable domain in full, completed from reference TRBV5-8 and TRBJ2-1, reads EAGVTQSPTHLIKTRGQQATLRCSPISGHTSVYWYQQALGLGLQFLLWYDEGEERNRGNFPPRFSGRQFPNYSSELNVNALELEDSALYLCASSLPGREYNEQFFGPGTRLTVL.